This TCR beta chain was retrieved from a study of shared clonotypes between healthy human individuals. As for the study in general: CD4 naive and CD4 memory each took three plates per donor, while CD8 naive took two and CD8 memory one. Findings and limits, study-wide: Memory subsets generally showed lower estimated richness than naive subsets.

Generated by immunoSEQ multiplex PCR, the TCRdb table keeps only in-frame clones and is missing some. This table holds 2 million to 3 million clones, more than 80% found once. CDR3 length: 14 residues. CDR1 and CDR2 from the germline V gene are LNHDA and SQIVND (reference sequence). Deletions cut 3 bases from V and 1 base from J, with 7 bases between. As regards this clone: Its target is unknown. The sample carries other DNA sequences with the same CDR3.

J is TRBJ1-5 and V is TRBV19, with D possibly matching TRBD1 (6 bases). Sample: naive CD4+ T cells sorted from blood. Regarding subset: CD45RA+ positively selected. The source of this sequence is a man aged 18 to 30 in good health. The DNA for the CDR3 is TGTGCCAGTAGTATTGGACAGAGCAATCAGCCCCAGCATTTT. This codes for CASSIGQSNQPQHF. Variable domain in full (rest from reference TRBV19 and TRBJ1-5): DGGITQSPKYLFRKEGQNVTLSCEQNLNHDAMYWYRQDPGQGLRLIYYSQIVNDFQKGDIAEGYSVSREKKESFPLTVTSAQKNPTAFYLCASSIGQSNQPQHFGDGTRLSIL.